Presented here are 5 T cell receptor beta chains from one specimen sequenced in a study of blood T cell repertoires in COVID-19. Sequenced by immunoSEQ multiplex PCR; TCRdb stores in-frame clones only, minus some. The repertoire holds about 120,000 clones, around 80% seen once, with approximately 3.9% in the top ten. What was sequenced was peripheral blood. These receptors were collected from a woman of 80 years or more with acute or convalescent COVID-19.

CDR3 in amino acids: CASRETGANYGYTF. As DNA, the CDR3 is TGCGCCAGCAGGGAGACAGGGGCTAACTATGGCTACACCTTC. The chain couples TRBV10-1 to TRBJ1-2, with 8 positions matching TRBD1. Trimming took 6 bases from V and 0 from J; bases not matched to a gene: 3. CDR3 length equals 14 residues. Germline-derived CDR1 and CDR2 are WNHNN and SYGVQD (reference sequence).

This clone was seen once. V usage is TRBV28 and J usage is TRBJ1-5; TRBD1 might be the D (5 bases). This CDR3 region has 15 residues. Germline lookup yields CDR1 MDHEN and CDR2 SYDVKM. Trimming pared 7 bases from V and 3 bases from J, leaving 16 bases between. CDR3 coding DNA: TGTGCCAGCATCCTCGGCAGGGTGAACAATCAGCCCCAGCATTTT. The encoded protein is CASILGRVNNQPQHF.

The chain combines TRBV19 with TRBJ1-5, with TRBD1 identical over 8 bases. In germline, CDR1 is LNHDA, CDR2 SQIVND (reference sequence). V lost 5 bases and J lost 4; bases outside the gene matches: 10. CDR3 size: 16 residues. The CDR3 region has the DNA TGTGCCAGTAGTTTAACGTCAGGACAGGGAAATCAGCCCCAGCATTTT. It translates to CASSLTSGQGNQPQHF.

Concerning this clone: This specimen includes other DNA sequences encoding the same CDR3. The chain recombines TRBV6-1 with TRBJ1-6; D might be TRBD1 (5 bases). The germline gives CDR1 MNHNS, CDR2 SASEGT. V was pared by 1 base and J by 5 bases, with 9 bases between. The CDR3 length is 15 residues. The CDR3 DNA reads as TGTGCCAGCAGTGAAGTGGAAGGGGATAATTCACCCCTCCACTTT. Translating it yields CASSEVEGDNSPLHF.

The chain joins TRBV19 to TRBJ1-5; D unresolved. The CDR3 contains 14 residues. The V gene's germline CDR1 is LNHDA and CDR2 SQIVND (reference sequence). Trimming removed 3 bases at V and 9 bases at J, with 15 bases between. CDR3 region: CASSMGGSGGPQHF. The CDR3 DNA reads TGTGCCAGTAGTATGGGCGGCAGCGGAGGGCCCCAGCATTTT.